The entry below describes one TCR beta chain. Its antigen is unknown. The data are from a study of T cell responses to AZD1222 COVID-19 vaccine. Germline lookup yields CDR1 SNHLY and CDR2 FYNNEI. This CDR3 is 15 amino acids long. Trimming shortened V by 5 bases and J by 4 bases, and 15 bases separated the two germline ends. Assay used: immunoSEQ multiplex PCR; TCRdb lists only in-frame clones, some missing. The repertoire holds 210,000 or so clones, with approximately 94% as singletons. General study findings and limits: A mostly white British donor set with more females was recruited, and clonal diversity was possibly underestimated. Repertoires were sampled only after the peak T cell response.

The sequence was obtained from an adult who received the MenACWY meningococcal vaccine as a control. The chain joins TRBV2 to TRBJ1-5; D not certain. This specimen consisted of peripheral blood, obtained 28 days after the second dose of the MenACWY control vaccine. Here the CDR3 DNA reads TGTGCCAGCAGTTACGAGGGAGGAAGGAATCAGCCCCAGCATTTT. Its translation: CASSYEGGRNQPQHF.